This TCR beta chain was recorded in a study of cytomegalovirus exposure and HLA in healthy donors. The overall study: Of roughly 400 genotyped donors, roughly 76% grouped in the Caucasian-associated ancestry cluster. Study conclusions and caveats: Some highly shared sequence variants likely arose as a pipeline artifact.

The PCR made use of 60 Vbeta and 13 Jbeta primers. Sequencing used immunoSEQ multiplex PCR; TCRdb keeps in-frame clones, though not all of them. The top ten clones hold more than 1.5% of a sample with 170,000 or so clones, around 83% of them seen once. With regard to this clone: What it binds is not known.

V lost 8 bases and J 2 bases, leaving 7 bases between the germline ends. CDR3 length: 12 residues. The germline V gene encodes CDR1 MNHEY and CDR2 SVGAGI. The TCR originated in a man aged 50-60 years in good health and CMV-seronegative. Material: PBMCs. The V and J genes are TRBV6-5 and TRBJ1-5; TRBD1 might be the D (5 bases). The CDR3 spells CASRGGNQPQHF. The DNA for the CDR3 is TGTGCCAGCCGGGGGGGCAATCAGCCCCAGCATTTT.